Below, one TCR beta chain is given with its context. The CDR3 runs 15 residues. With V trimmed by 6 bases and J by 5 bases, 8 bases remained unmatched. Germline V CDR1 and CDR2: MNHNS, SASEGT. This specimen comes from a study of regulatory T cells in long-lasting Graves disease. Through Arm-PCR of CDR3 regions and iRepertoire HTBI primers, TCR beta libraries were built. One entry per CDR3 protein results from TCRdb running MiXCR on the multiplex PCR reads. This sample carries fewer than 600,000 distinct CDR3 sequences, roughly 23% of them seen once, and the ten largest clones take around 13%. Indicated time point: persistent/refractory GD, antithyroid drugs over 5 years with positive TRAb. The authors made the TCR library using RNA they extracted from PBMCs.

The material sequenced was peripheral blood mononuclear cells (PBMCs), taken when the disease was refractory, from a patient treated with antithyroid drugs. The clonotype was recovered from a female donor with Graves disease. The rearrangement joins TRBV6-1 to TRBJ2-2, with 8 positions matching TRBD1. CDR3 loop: CASSRTGITTGELFF. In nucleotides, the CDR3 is TGTGCCAGCAGCAGGACAGGGATAACGACCGGGGAGCTGTTTTTT.